A single sample is the source of the 26 T cell receptor beta chains below, sequenced in a study of early T cells in non-severe SARS-CoV-2 infection. TCRdb reprocessed the 5' RACE reads with MiXCR, giving one entry per CDR3 protein. In the table there are approximately 29,000 distinct CDR3 sequences, about 6.6% of which are singletons. The specimen comprised whole blood, sampled at baseline. Every receptor here comes from an adult who was a healthcare worker with PCR-confirmed SARS-CoV-2 infection or an uninfected control (not recorded which).

This clonotype was observed many times. J is TRBJ2-3 and V is TRBV6-5, with 9 bases aligning to TRBD2. This CDR3 has 16 amino acids. Germline loops: CDR1 MNHEY, CDR2 SVGAGI. V lost 0 bases to trimming and J lost 7 bases; unmatched junction nucleotides: 8. CDR3 loop: CASSYSGLAGINTQYF. The CDR3 coding sequence is TGTGCCAGCAGTTACTCGGGGCTAGCGGGAATTAATACGCAGTATTTT.

The V gene is TRBV30, the J gene TRBJ2-1, with 8 bases lining up with TRBD1. Germline lookup yields CDR1 GTSNPN and CDR2 SVGIG (reference sequence). The CDR3 loop spans 13 amino acids. Trimming took 3 bases from V and 5 from J; bases not matched to a gene: 3. The DNA for the CDR3 is TGTGCCTGGAGCAGGGGGCGCCACAATGAGCAGTTCTTC. It specifies CAWSRGRHNEQFF.

This clonotype was seen many times. The chain carries TRBV18 and TRBJ1-2, with D perhaps matching TRBD1 (5 bases). V lost 3 bases and J lost 1, with 12 bases in between. The length of the CDR3 is 15 residues. Germline values: CDR1 KGHSH, CDR2 LQKENI. CDR3 nucleotides: TGTGCCAGCTCACCTGGTCCAGGGTTTAACTATGGCTACACCTTC. Protein product: CASSPGPGFNYGYTF.

V is TRBV15 and J is TRBJ2-7, with D perhaps TRBD2 (6 bases). The ends were cut back, 0 bases at V and 3 bases at J, with 12 bases in the middle. CDR3 length: 15 residues. The germline V gene has CDR1 LNHNV and CDR2 YYDKDF (reference sequence). This CDR3 reads CATSRDGGARYEQYF. In DNA, the CDR3 is TGTGCCACCAGCAGAGATGGCGGGGCCCGCTACGAGCAGTACTTC.

The chain couples TRBV5-1 to TRBJ2-1; 10 bases are a match to TRBD1. The CDR3 contains 15 residues. Trimming removed 3 bases from V and 7 bases from J; junction bases left unmatched: 7. Germline loops: CDR1 SGHRS, CDR2 YFSETQ. The CDR3, as DNA: TGCGCCAGCAGCTACCGGACAGGGGGAGAAAATGAGCAGTTCTTC. Encoded protein: CASSYRTGGENEQFF. Complete variable domain (other parts from reference TRBV5-1 and TRBJ2-1): KAGVTQTPRYLIKTRGQQVTLSCSPISGHRSVSWYQQTPGQGLQFLFEYFSETQRNKGNFPGRFSGRQFSNSRSEMNVSTLELGDSALYLCASSYRTGGENEQFFGPGTRLTVL.

This clonotype was counted ten times or more. V usage is TRBV4-2 and J usage is TRBJ2-7; the match to TRBD2 covers 10 bases. Germline V gene data show CDR1 as LGHNA and CDR2 as YNFKEQ. This CDR3 has 16 amino acids. V lost 4 bases and J lost 1; bases outside the gene matches: 7. The CDR3 loop is CASSPLPGLASYEQYF. Here the CDR3 DNA reads TGTGCCAGCAGCCCACTACCGGGACTAGCGTCCTACGAGCAGTACTTC.

This clonotype was counted many times. V gene TRBV12-3 or TRBV12-4 combines with J gene TRBJ2-1; either TRBD1 or TRBD2 may supply D (5 bases each). V lost 2 bases, J lost 3 bases, and 14 bases lay in between. This CDR3 spans 16 amino acids. CDR3 sequence (DNA): TGTGCCAGCAGTTTAAGCGTGGGGGAGTACTACAATGAGCAGTTCTTC. Translated: CASSLSVGEYYNEQFF.

This clonotype came up many times. The chain recombines TRBV7-6 with TRBJ2-3; D may be TRBD1 (6 bases). This CDR3 has 15 amino acids. Germline-derived CDR1 and CDR2 are SGHVS and FNYEAQ. Between the trimmed V and J ends, which lost 5 bases and 2 bases, there was a span of 14 bases. Here the CDR3 DNA reads TGTGCCAGCAGCCGGACAGAGTACGACACAGATACGCAGTATTTT. It codes for CASSRTEYDTDTQYF.

This clonotype was seen ten or more times. The chain links TRBV28 to TRBJ1-5; 7 bases are shared with TRBD1. Germline CDR1 reads MDHEN; CDR2 reads SYDVKM. The CDR3 loop spans 14 amino acids. With V trimmed by 6 bases and J by 3 bases, 5 bases remained unmatched. The CDR3 loop reads CASSQGGNNQPQHF. The CDR3 DNA follows: TGTGCCAGCAGCCAGGGGGGAAACAATCAGCCCCAGCATTTT.

This clonotype was counted many times. V is TRBV20-1 and J is TRBJ2-1; tentative D call: TRBD2 (6 bases). V was cut by 6 bases and J by 0 bases, with 15 bases left in between. The CDR3 length is 15 residues. Germline V gene data show CDR1 as DFQATT and CDR2 as SNEGSKA (reference sequence). This chain's CDR3 is CSATPTSDSYNEQFF. The CDR3 DNA reads TGCAGTGCCACCCCGACTAGTGACTCCTACAATGAGCAGTTCTTC.

This clonotype occurred many times. The rearrangement links TRBV18 to TRBJ1-2, with 9 bases fitting TRBD1. Trimming at V came to 1 base and at J to 3 bases, leaving 0 bases not matched to a gene. The CDR3 is 14 residues long. CDR1 is KGHSH, CDR2 LQKENI, per germline. CDR3 in DNA: TGTGCCAGCTCACCACGGACAGGGGACTATGGCTACACCTTC. Its translation: CASSPRTGDYGYTF.

This clonotype has just a few counts. V gene TRBV20-1 combines with J gene TRBJ2-5; tentatively, D is TRBD2 (5 bases). V gave up 7 bases and J gave up 2 bases, with 14 bases separating them. The CDR3 is 13 residues long. Germline CDR1 and CDR2: DFQATT and SNEGSKA (reference sequence). CDR3 residues: CSEQSGLQETQYF. The CDR3 bases are TGCAGTGAGCAAAGCGGCCTTCAAGAGACCCAGTACTTC.

This clonotype was seen many times. This chain joins TRBV30 and TRBJ1-1; no clear D gene. The CDR3 loop spans 13 amino acids. V lost 2 bases and J lost 1, with 8 bases in between. CDR1 and CDR2 (germline): GTSNPN, SVGIG (reference sequence). CDR3 loop: CAWSRHQNTEAFF. CDR3 sequence (DNA): TGTGCCTGGAGTCGACACCAGAACACTGAAGCTTTCTTT.

This clonotype was seen repeatedly, ten times or more. The chain combines TRBV11-3 with TRBJ2-1; 7 bases are shared with TRBD1. CDR1 SGHNT and CDR2 YENEEA come from the germline V gene. V lost 5 bases, J lost 1 base, and 8 bases stayed unmatched. There are 16 residues in the CDR3. The CDR3 DNA sequence: TGTGCCAGCAGCGACAGGGTGAAGGGATCCTACAATGAGCAGTTCTTC. This gives the protein CASSDRVKGSYNEQFF.

At least ten counts were recorded for this clonotype. V and J are TRBV6-6 and TRBJ2-1; 8 bases are shared with TRBD2. Per germline, CDR1 MNHNY and CDR2 SVGAGI (reference sequence). This CDR3 has 19 amino acids. V gave up 0 bases and J gave up 0 bases; unmatched junction bases: 10. The CDR3 coding sequence is TGTGCCAGCAGTTACTCTCTCGGTGGTAGCGGGGCCTCCTACAATGAGCAGTTCTTC. Its protein is CASSYSLGGSGASYNEQFF.

The sample holds many counts of this clonotype. The chain joins TRBV30 to TRBJ1-6, with D possibly TRBD1 on 5 matching bases. The V gene's germline CDR1 is GTSNPN and CDR2 SVGIG (reference sequence). This CDR3 contains 13 residues. The V gene lost 4 bases and the J gene lost 7 bases, with 11 bases spanning the gap. CDR3 protein: CAWNQGGNSPLHF. The CDR3 nucleotides are TGTGCCTGGAACCAGGGTGGCAATTCACCCCTCCACTTT.

This clonotype was seen a handful of times. The CDR3 sequence is CASSFSGGGTDTQYF. The CDR3 DNA reads TGTGCCAGCAGTTTTTCCGGGGGGGGCACAGATACGCAGTATTTT. This rearrangement joins TRBV27 to TRBJ2-3; 8 bases line up with TRBD2. Germline CDR1 reads MNHEY; CDR2 reads SMNVEV (reference sequence). This CDR3 region has 15 residues. Germline trimming cut 3 bases from V and 1 base from J; bases unmatched to any gene: 3.

In its sample, this clonotype was seen many times. J is TRBJ2-3 and V is TRBV10-3, with TRBD2 matching 16 bases. Per germline, CDR1 ENHRY and CDR2 SYGVKD. There are 16 residues in the CDR3. After removal of 8 bases from V and 2 bases from J, the junction contained 4 bases not matched to a gene. CDR3 loop: CAIGTSGGENTDTQYF. Here the CDR3 DNA reads TGTGCCATCGGGACTAGCGGGGGGGAGAACACAGATACGCAGTATTTT.

There are a few counts of this clonotype. V is TRBV25-1 and J is TRBJ1-2; D not certain. Germline lookup yields CDR1 MGHDK and CDR2 SYGVNS. With 3 bases removed from V and 4 bases from J, the gap between germline ends came to 6 bases. The CDR3 is 12 amino acids. CDR3 sequence reads: CASSDLTYGYTF. The CDR3 coding sequence is TGTGCCAGCAGTGATCTGACCTATGGCTACACCTTC.

The chain uses TRBV30 and TRBJ1-1, with unresolved D. This CDR3 comprises 11 residues. CDR1 is GTSNPN, CDR2 SVGIG, per germline (reference sequence). Trimming took off 3 bases at V and 5 bases at J, with 7 bases between the two ends. The CDR3 nucleotides read TGTGCCTGGAGGGCCCGAACTGAAGCTTTCTTT. It specifies CAWRARTEAFF.

This sequence joins TRBV7-2 and TRBJ2-7; 13 positions agree with TRBD2. With 5 bases clipped from V and 1 base from J, the junction kept 8 bases outside the gene matches. The CDR3 runs 17 residues. Germline loops: CDR1 SGHTA, CDR2 FQGNSA. The CDR3 reads CASSRAPGLAGSYEQYF. The CDR3 DNA reads as TGTGCCAGCAGCCGAGCCCCGGGACTAGCGGGATCCTACGAGCAGTACTTC.

This clonotype was counted at least ten times. The chain uses TRBV30 and TRBJ1-2, with D perhaps matching TRBD1 (6 bases). CDR3 size: 13 residues. Germline V gene lookup returns CDR1 GTSNPN and CDR2 SVGIG (reference sequence). Trimming took 0 bases from V and 6 from J, leaving 11 bases between them. The CDR3 sequence: CAWSVLTGNGYTF. In DNA, the CDR3 is TGTGCCTGGAGTGTACTTACAGGGAATGGCTACACCTTC.

This clonotype was seen repeatedly, ten times or more. One junction end disagrees with the germline gene, perhaps due to a read error. The genes are TRBV7-7 and TRBJ2-1; 7 bases map to TRBD1. The germline CDR1 and CDR2 sequences are SSHAT and FNYEAQ (reference sequence). The CDR3 extends over 17 amino acids. CDR3 nucleotides: TGTGCTAGCAGCTACCGACAGGGCCAGAGCTCCTACAATGAGCAGTTCTTC. It yields the protein CASSYRQGQSSYNEQFF.

This clonotype was counted at least ten times. The V call is TRBV7-8, the J call TRBJ2-3; D is unclear. This CDR3 has 14 amino acids. Germline loops: CDR1 SGHVS, CDR2 FQNEAQ. Between the trimmed V and J ends, which lost 4 bases and 4 bases, there was a span of 12 bases. DNA of the CDR3: TGTGCCAGCAGCTACGACAACAACGCAGATACGCAGTATTTT. Protein sequence: CASSYDNNADTQYF.

Ten or more counts support this clonotype. The chain uses TRBV6-2 or TRBV6-3 and TRBJ1-5; D remains ambiguous. The germline V and J ends were trimmed by 2 bases and 6 bases, with 11 bases remaining between them. Germline assignment: CDR1 MNHEY and CDR2 SVGEGT. This CDR3 has 14 amino acids. The CDR3 DNA follows: TGTGCCAGCAGTTACCGAACCGGATCTCAGCCCCAGCATTTT. Protein: CASSYRTGSQPQHF.

This clonotype was seen a few times. The J gene is TRBJ2-4, the V gene TRBV2, with D possibly being TRBD2 (8 bases). The CDR3 has 14 residues. The V gene's germline CDR1 is SNHLY and CDR2 FYNNEI. Trimming stripped 11 bases from V and 8 bases from J, with 22 bases between. CDR3 in amino acids: CAAQRNSGTDIQYF. CDR3 DNA sequence: TGTGCCGCACAAAGGAATAGCGGGACAGACATTCAGTACTTC.